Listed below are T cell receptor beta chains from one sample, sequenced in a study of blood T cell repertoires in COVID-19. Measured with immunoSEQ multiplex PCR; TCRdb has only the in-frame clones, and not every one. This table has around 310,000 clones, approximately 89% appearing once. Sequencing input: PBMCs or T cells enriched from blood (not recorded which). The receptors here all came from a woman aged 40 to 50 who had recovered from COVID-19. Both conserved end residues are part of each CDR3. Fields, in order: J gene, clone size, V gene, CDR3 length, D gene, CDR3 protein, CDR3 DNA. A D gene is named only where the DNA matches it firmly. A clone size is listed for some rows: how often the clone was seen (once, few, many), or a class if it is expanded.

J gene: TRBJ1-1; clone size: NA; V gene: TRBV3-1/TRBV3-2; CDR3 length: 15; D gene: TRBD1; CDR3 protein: CASSQAPGQPRGAFF; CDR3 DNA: TGTGCCAGCAGCCAAGCCCCGGGACAGCCCAGGGGAGCTTTCTTT
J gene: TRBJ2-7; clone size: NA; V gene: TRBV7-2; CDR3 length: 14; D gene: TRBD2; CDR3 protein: CASSLGAGVYEQYF; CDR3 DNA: TGTGCCAGCAGCTTAGGGGCGGGGGTGTACGAGCAGTACTTC
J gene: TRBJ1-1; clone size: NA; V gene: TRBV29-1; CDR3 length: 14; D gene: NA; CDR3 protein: CSVDGAKLNTEAFF; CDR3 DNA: TGCAGCGTTGATGGGGCCAAACTGAACACTGAAGCTTTCTTT
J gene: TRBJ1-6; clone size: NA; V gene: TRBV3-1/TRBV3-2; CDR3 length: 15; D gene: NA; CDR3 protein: CASSQDRGGGSPLHF; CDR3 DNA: TGTGCCAGCAGCCAAGATCGCGGGGGAGGGTCACCCCTCCACTTT
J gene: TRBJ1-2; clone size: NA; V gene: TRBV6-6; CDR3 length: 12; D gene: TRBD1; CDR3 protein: CASSTGDYGYTF; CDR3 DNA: TGTGCCAGCAGCACAGGGGACTATGGCTACACCTTC
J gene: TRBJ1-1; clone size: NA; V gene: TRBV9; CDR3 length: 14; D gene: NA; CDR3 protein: CASSRGQSSAEAFF; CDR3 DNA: TGTGCCAGCAGCCGAGGACAAAGCTCAGCTGAAGCTTTCTTT
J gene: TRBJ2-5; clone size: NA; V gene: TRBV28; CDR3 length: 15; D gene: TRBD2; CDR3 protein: CASSSLSGGVETQYF; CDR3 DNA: TGTGCCAGCAGTTCATTGAGCGGGGGGGTAGAGACCCAGTACTTC
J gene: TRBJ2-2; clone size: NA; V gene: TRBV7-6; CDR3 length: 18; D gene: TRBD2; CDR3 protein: CASSPTAGGTHGTGELFF; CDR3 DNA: TGTGCCAGCAGCCCTACGGCGGGGGGCACGCACGGCACCGGGGAGCTGTTTTTT
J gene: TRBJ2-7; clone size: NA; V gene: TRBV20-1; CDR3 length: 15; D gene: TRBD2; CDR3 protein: CSASFPIAGVWEQYF; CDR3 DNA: TGCAGTGCTAGTTTTCCTATAGCGGGAGTATGGGAGCAGTACTTC
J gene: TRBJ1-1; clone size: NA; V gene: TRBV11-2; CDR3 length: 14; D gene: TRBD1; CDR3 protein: CASRSRQGITEAFF; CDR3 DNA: TGTGCCAGCAGGTCAAGACAGGGTATCACTGAAGCTTTCTTT
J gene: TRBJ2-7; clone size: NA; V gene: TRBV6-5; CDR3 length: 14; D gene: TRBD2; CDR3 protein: CASSLAGGDYEQYF; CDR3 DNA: TGTGCCAGCAGCCTAGCGGGGGGGGACTACGAGCAGTACTTC
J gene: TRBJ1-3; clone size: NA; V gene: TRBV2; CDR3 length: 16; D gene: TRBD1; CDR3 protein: CASTGTGAYSGNTIYF; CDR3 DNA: TGTGCCAGCACCGGGACAGGGGCGTACTCTGGAAACACCATATATTTT
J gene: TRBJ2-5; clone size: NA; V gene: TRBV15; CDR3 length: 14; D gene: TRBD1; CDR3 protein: CATSIRGRQETQYF; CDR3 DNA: TGTGCCACCAGCATCAGGGGGCGCCAAGAGACCCAGTACTTC
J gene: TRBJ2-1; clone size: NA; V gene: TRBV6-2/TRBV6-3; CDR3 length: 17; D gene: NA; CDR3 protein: CASSYFPAAGGRNEQFF; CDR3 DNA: TGTGCCAGCAGTTACTTTCCTGCGGCAGGAGGTCGAAATGAGCAGTTCTTC
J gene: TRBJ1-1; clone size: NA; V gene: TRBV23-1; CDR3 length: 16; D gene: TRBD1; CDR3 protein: CASTSNRGRGNTEAFF; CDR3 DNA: TGCGCCAGCACCTCCAACAGGGGGCGAGGGAACACTGAAGCTTTCTTT
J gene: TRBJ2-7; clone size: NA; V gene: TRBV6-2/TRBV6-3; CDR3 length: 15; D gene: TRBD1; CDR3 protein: CASSYGTGGGYEQYF; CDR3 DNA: TGTGCCAGCAGTTACGGGACAGGGGGTGGCTACGAGCAGTACTTC
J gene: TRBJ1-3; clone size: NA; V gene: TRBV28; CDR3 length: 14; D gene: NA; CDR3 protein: CASSLSNSGNTIYF; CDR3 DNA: TGTGCCAGCAGTTTGTCAAACTCTGGAAACACCATATATTTT
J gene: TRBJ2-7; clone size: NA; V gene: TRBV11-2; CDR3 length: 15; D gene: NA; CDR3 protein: CASSLSGLASYEQYF; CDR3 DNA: TGTGCCAGCAGCTTATCGGGACTCGCCTCCTACGAGCAGTACTTC
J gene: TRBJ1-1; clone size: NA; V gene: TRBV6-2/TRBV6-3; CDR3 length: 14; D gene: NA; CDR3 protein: CASSPRRENTEAFF; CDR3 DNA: TGTGCCAGCAGTCCACGACGGGAGAACACTGAAGCTTTCTTT
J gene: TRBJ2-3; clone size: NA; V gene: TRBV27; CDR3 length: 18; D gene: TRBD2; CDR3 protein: CASSPRIVSGARTDTQYF; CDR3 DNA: TGTGCCAGCAGTCCCCGCATCGTTAGCGGGGCCCGCACAGATACGCAGTATTTT
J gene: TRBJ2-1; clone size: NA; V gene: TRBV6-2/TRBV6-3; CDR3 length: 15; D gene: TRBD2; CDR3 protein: CASSPTSGTYNEQFF; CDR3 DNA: TGTGCCAGCAGCCCGACTAGCGGGACTTACAATGAGCAGTTCTTC
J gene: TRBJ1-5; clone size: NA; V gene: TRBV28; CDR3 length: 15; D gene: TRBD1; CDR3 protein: CASYGGDRAHQPQHF; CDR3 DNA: TGTGCCAGCTATGGAGGGGACAGGGCCCATCAGCCCCAGCATTTT
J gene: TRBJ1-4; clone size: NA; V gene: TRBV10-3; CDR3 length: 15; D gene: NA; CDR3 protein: CAISESTGVREKLFF; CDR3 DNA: TGTGCCATCAGTGAGTCGACAGGCGTAAGGGAAAAACTGTTTTTT
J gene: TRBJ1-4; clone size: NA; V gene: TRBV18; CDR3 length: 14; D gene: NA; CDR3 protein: CASSPYGGDEKLFF; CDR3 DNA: TGTGCCAGCTCACCGTACGGGGGGGATGAAAAACTGTTTTTT
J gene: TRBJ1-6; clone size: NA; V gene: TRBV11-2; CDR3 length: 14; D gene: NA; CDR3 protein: CASTLRQDNSPLHF; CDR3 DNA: TGTGCCAGCACCCTAAGACAAGACAATTCACCCCTCCACTTT
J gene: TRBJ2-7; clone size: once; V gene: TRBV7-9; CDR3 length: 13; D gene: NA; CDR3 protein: CASTRGGGYEQYF; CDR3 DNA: TGTGCCAGCACCAGAGGGGGTGGGTACGAGCAGTACTTC
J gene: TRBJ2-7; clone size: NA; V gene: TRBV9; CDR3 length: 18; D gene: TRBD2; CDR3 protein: CASSAGGPGLAGGGEQYF; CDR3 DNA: TGTGCCAGCAGCGCCGGTGGTCCGGGACTAGCGGGAGGGGGCGAGCAGTACTTC
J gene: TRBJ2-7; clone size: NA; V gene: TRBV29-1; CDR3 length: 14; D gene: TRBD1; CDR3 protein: CSARGTGIWNEQYF; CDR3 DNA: TGCAGCGCCCGGGGGACAGGGATATGGAACGAGCAGTACTTC
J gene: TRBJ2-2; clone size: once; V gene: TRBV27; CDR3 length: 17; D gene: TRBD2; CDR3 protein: CASSPTSEEALSGELFF; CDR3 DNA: TGTGCCAGCAGTCCCACTAGCGAGGAGGCCCTATCCGGGGAGCTGTTTTTT
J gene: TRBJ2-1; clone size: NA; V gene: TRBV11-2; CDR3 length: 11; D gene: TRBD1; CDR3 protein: CASSYGTEEFF; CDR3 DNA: TGTGCCAGCAGCTACGGGACAGAGGAGTTCTTC
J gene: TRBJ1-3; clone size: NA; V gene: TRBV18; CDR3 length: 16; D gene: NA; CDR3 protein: CASSPLTLSSGNTIYF; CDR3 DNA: TGTGCCAGCTCACCTCTGACACTTAGCTCTGGAAACACCATATATTTT
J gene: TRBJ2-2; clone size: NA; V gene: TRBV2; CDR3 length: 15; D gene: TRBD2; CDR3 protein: CASSGLARNTGELFF; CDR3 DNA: TGTGCCAGTTCGGGACTAGCGAGGAACACCGGGGAGCTGTTTTTT
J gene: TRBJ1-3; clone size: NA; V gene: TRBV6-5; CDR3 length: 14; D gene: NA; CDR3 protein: CASSYSGSGNTIYF; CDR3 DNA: TGTGCCAGCAGTTACAGCGGTTCTGGAAACACCATATATTTT
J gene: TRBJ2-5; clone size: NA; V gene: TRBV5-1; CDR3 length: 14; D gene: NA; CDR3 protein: CASRRQEGQETQYF; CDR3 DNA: TGCGCCAGCAGACGTCAGGAGGGCCAAGAGACCCAGTACTTC
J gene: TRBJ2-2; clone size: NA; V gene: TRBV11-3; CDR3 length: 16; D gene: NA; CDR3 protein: CASSSVWQTNTGELFF; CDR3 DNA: TGTGCCAGCAGCTCAGTTTGGCAGACGAACACCGGGGAGCTGTTTTTT
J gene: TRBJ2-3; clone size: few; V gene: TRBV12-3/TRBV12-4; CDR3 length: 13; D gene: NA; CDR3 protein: CASSLRQTDTQYF; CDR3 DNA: TGTGCCAGCAGCCTTAGACAGACAGATACGCAGTATTTT
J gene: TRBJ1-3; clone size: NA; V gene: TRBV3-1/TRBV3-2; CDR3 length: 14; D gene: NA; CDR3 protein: CASSRDTTGNTIYF; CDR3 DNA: TGTGCCAGCAGCCGGGACACAACTGGAAACACCATATATTTT
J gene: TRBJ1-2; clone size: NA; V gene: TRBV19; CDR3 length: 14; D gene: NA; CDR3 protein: CASSTGRGEGGYTF; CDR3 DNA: TGTGCCAGTAGTACCGGACGGGGGGAGGGTGGCTACACCTTC
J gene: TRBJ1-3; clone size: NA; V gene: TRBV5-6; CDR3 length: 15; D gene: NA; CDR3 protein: CASSVRGFTGNTIYF; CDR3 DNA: TGTGCCAGCAGCGTACGGGGTTTCACTGGAAACACCATATATTTT